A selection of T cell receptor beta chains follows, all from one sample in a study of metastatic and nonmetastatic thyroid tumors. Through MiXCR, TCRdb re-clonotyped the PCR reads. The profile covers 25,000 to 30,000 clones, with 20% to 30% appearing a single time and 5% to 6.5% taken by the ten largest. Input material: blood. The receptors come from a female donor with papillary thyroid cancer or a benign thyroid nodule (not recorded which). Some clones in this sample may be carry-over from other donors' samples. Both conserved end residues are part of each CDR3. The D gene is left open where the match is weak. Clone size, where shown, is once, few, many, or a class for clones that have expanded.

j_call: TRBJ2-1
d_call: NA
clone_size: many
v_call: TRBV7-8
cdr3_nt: TGTGCCAGCAGCTCCGGCTCCTCCAATGAGCAGTTCTTC
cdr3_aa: CASSSGSSNEQFF

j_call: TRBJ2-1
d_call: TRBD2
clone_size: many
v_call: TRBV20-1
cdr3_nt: TGCAGTGCTACATCCCGACTAGCGGGAGGTGATGCGGGTGAGCAGTTCTTC
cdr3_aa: CSATSRLAGGDAGEQFF

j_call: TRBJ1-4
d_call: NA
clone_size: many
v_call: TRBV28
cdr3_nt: TGTGCCAGCAGTTGGAGCGTTAGGGAAAAACTGTTTTTT
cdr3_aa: CASSWSVREKLFF

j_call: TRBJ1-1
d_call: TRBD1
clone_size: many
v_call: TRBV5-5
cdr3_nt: TGTGCCAGCAGCCAAAACACAGGGGCTGAAGCTTTCTTT
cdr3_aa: CASSQNTGAEAFF

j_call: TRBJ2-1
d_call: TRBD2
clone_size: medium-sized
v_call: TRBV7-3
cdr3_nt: TGTGCCAGCAGCTTGGTAGCGGGAGGGCCAGCCGCTGAGCAGTTCTTC
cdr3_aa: CASSLVAGGPAAEQFF

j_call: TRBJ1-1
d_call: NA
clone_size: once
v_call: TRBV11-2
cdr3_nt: TGTGCCAGCAGCTTATGGTGGGGAGAAGATTTCTTT
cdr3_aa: CASSLWWGEDFF

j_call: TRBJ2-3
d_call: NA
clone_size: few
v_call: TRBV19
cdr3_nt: TGTGCCAGTAGTTGGTCTAGCGCAGATACGCAGTATTTT
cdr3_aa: CASSWSSADTQYF

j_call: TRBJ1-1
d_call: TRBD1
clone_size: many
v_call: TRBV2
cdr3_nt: TGTGCCAGCAGTGCCGGGACAGGGGGCACTGAAGCTTTCTTT
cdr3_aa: CASSAGTGGTEAFF

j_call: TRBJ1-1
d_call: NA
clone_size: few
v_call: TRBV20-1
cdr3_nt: TGCAGCTCGGGGGGGAACACTGAAGCTTTCTTT
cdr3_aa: CSSGGNTEAFF

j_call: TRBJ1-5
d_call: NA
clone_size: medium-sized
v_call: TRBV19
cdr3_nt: TGTGCCAGTAGTATCTTTACAGGAACTCAGCCCCAGCATTTT
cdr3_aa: CASSIFTGTQPQHF

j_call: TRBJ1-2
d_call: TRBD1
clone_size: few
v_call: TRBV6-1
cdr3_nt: TGTGCCAGCAGTCAGACCGGGACAGGGGAGTCCTTC
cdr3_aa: CASSQTGTGESF

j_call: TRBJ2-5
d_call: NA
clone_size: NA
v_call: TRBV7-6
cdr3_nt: TGTGCCAGCAGCTTAGAGACGATTCGGGAGACCCAGTACTTC
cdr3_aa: CASSLETIRETQYF

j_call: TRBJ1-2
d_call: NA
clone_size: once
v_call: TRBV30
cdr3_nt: TGTGCCCTGGGGCGGCTCTATGGCTACACCTTC
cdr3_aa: CALGRLYGYTF

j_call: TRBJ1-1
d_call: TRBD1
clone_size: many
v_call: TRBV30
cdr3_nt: TGTGCCTGGAGATGGCGGGACAGGCAGAACACTGAAGCTTTCTTT
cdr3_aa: CAWRWRDRQNTEAFF

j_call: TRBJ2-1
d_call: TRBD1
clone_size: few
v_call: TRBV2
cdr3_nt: TGTGCCAGCAGAAACAGGGGGCACGAGTTGAATGAGCAGTTCTTC
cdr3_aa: CASRNRGHELNEQFF

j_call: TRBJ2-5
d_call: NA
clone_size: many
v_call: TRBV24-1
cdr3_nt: TGTGCCACCAGTGATTTTTGGGAGACCCAGTACTTC
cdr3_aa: CATSDFWETQYF

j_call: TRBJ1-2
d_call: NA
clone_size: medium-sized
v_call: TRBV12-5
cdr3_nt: TGTGCTAGTGGTTTGACACCGAACAACTATGGCTACACCTTC
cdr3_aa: CASGLTPNNYGYTF

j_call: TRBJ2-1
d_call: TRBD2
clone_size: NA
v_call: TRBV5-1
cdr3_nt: TGCGCCAGCAGATTGGGTAGCGGGAGTGCGAATGAGCAGTTCTTC
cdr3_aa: CASRLGSGSANEQFF

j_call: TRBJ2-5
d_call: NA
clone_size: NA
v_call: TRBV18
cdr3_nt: TGTGCCAGCTCACCTAAGACAGGAGAAGAGACCCAGTACTTC
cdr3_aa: CASSPKTGEETQYF

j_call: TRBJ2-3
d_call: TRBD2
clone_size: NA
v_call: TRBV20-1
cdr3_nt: TGCGGTGCCGGGACTAGCGGGAATGCAGATACGCAGTATTTT
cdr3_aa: CGAGTSGNADTQYF

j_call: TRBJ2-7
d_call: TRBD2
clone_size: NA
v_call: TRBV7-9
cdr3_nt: TGTGCTGCGGGAGATAGCGACGAGCAGTACTTC
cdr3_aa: CAAGDSDEQYF

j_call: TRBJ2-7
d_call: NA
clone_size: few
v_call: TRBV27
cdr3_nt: TGTGCCAGCAGTTCGGTTAGCGTTCCCTCTGGTTGGTACTTC
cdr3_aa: CASSSVSVPSGWYF

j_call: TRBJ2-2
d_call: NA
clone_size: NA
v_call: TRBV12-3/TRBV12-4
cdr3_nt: TGTGCCAGCAGTTTTCTCGTGTCTACAGTGGGCGGGGAGCTGTTTTTT
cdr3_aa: CASSFLVSTVGGELFF

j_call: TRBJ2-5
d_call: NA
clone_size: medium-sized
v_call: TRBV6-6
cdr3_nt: TGTGCCAGCAGTTACCGGAGACCGAACCAAGAGACCCAGTACTTC
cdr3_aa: CASSYRRPNQETQYF

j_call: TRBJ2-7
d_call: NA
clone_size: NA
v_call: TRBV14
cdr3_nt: TGTGCCAGCAGCCAAGATCGGGGGAAAATTGGCTTCGTTATAGACGAGCAGTACTTC
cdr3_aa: CASSQDRGKIGFVIDEQYF

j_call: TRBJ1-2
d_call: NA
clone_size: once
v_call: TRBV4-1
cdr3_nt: TGCGCCAGCAGCCTCTCAGGCCTGGAGGGTGGAGGCTACACCTTC
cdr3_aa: CASSLSGLEGGGYTF

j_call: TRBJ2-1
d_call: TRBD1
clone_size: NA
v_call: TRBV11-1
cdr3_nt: TGTGCCAGCAGCTCGGCGGGACAGGGGTTCAATGAGCAGTTCTTC
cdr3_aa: CASSSAGQGFNEQFF

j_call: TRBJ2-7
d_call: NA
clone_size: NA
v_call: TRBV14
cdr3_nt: TGTGCCAGCAGCCACATGGCGGTAATCCCCTATCAGTACTTC
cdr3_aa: CASSHMAVIPYQYF

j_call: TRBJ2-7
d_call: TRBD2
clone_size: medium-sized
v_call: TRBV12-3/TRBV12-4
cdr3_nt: TGTGCCAGCAGTCCCACCGGGACTAGCCGTACCTACGAGCAGTACTTC
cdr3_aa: CASSPTGTSRTYEQYF

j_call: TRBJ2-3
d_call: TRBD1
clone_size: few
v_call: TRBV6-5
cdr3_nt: TGTGCCAGCAGTTACGGGACAGGGGGCGTAGATACGCAGTATTTT
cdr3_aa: CASSYGTGGVDTQYF

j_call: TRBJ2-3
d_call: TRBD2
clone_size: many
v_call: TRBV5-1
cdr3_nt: TGCGCCAGCAGCTTAATAGGACTAGCCAGCACAGATACGCAGTATTTT
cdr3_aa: CASSLIGLASTDTQYF

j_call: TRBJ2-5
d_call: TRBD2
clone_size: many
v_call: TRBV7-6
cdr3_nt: TGTGCCAGCAGCTTAGTCGGGACTAGCGCCCGCCAAGAGACCCAGTACTTC
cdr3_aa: CASSLVGTSARQETQYF

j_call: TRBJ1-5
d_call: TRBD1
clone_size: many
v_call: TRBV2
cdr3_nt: TGTGCCAGCAGTGGTGACAGGGGAGGGAATCAGCCCCAGCATTTT
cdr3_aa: CASSGDRGGNQPQHF

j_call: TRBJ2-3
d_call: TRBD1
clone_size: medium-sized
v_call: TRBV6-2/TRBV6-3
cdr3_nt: TGTGCCAGCAGCAGAACAGGGGGCACAGATACGCAGTATTTT
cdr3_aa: CASSRTGGTDTQYF

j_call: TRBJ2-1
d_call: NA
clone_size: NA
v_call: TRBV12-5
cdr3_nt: TGTGCTAGTGGTTTGGCACCTTTTCCCGGGCCGAATGAGCAGTTCTTC
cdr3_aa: CASGLAPFPGPNEQFF

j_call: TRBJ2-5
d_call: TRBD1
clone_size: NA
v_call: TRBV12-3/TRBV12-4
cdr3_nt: TGTGCCAGCAGTCCGGGACAGTCCATAGAGACCCAGTACTTC
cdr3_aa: CASSPGQSIETQYF

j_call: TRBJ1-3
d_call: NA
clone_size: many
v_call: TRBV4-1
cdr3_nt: TGCGCCAGCAGCCAAGACCCAGGTTACTCTGGAAACACCATATATTTT
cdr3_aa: CASSQDPGYSGNTIYF

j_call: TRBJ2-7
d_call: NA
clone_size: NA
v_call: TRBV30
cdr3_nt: TGTGCCTGGAGGAGGGACACTAGCTCCTACGAGCAGTACTTC
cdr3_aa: CAWRRDTSSYEQYF

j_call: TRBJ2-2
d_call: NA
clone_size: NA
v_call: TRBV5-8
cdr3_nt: TGTGCCAGCAGCTTATCAGGGGATACGAACACCGGGGAGCTGTTTTTT
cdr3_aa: CASSLSGDTNTGELFF

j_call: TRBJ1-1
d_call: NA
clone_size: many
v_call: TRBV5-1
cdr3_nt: TGCGCCAGCAGCTTGGAAGGAATGAACACTGAAGCTTTCTTT
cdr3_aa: CASSLEGMNTEAFF

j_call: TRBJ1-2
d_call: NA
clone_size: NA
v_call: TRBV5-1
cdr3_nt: TGCGCCAGCAGTTCGACAGCCTACTATGGCTACACCTTC
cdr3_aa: CASSSTAYYGYTF

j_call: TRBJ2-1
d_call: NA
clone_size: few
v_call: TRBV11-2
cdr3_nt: TGTGCCAGCAGCTCAAGCGGTAGTGCGAACAATGAGCAGTTCTTC
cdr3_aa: CASSSSGSANNEQFF

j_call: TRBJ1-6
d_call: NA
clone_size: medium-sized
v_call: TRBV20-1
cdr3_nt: TGCAGTGCTAGAGATCAGGGAGGACATTCACCCCTCCACTTT
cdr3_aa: CSARDQGGHSPLHF

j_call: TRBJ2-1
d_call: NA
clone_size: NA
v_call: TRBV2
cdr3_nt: TGTGCCAGCAGTGCAGGGGTCTCCCTCTACAATGAGCAGTTCTTC
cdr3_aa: CASSAGVSLYNEQFF

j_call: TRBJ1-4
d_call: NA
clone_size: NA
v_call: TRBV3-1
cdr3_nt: TGTGCCAGCAGCCCAAGTAGAACAACTAATGAAAAACTGTTTTTT
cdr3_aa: CASSPSRTTNEKLFF

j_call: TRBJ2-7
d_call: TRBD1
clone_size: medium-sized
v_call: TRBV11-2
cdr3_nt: TGTGCCAGCAGCCGCCTGGACAGGGGAGCCAGCGAGCAGTACTTC
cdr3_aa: CASSRLDRGASEQYF

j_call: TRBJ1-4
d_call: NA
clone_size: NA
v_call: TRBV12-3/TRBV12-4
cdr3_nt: TGTGCCAGCAGTGCCAGGACTAATGAAAAACTGTTTTTT
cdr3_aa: CASSARTNEKLFF

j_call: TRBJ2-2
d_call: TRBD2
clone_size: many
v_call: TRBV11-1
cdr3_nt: TGTGCCAGCAGCGTAACTAGCGGGAGGGCCGGCGGGGAGCTGTTTTTT
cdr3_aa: CASSVTSGRAGGELFF

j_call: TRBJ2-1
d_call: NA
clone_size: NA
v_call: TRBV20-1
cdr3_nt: TGCAGTGCTAGATCCGGGACACACTACAATGAGCAGTTCTTC
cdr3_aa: CSARSGTHYNEQFF

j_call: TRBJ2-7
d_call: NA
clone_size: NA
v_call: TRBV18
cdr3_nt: TGTGCCAGCTCGGGGGACGAGGCCGAGCAGTACTTC
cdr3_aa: CASSGDEAEQYF

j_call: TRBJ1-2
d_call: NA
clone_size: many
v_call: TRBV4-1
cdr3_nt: TGCGCCAGCAGCCAAGAGAGGACGGAGTCGACGAACTATGGCTACACCTTC
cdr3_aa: CASSQERTESTNYGYTF